A selection of T cell receptor beta chains follows, all from one sample in a study of T cell responses to AZD1222 COVID-19 vaccine. Profiling relied on immunoSEQ multiplex PCR, and the TCRdb table lists in-frame clones only, not all of them. The sample lists about 78,000 clones; roughly four fifths were seen once. The input for sequencing was peripheral blood, taken on day 0 of AZD1222 vaccination. All receptors come from an adult in good health. The CDR3 runs from the conserved cysteine through the conserved F or W. The order of the fields is V gene, D gene, clone size, J gene, CDR3 DNA, CDR3 protein. The D gene is left open where the match is weak. The size field is filled for only some rows; it gives once, few, many or a size class.

V gene: TRBV4-3; D gene: NA; clone size: NA; J gene: TRBJ2-6; CDR3 DNA: TGCGCCAGCAGCCCGGGGGCAGGAGACTCTGGGGCCAACGTCCTGACTTTC; CDR3 protein: CASSPGAGDSGANVLTF
V gene: TRBV2; D gene: TRBD2; clone size: NA; J gene: TRBJ2-4; CDR3 DNA: TGTGCCAGCAGTGAAATTCCGACTAGCGGGAGACCGCACTTC; CDR3 protein: CASSEIPTSGRPHF
V gene: TRBV2; D gene: NA; clone size: NA; J gene: TRBJ2-1; CDR3 DNA: TGTGCCAGCAGTGAAGGAGGGGGCTACAATGAGCAGTTCTTC; CDR3 protein: CASSEGGGYNEQFF
V gene: TRBV27; D gene: TRBD1; clone size: NA; J gene: TRBJ2-7; CDR3 DNA: TGTGCCAGCAGTCCTAGGACAGGAGCCTACGAGCAGTACTTC; CDR3 protein: CASSPRTGAYEQYF
V gene: TRBV2; D gene: TRBD1; clone size: few; J gene: TRBJ2-7; CDR3 DNA: TGTGCCAGCAGGGGGGACAGGGGACTATTCTACGAGCAGTACTTC; CDR3 protein: CASRGDRGLFYEQYF
V gene: TRBV2; D gene: NA; clone size: NA; J gene: TRBJ2-1; CDR3 DNA: TGTGCCAGCAGTGGCTGGACAGTTAACAATGAGCAGTTCTTC; CDR3 protein: CASSGWTVNNEQFF
V gene: TRBV4-3; D gene: NA; clone size: NA; J gene: TRBJ1-5; CDR3 DNA: TGCGCCAGCAGCCAAGAGGGGCCAGGGGTCAGCAATCAGCCCCAGCATTTT; CDR3 protein: CASSQEGPGVSNQPQHF
V gene: TRBV7-9; D gene: NA; clone size: NA; J gene: TRBJ2-3; CDR3 DNA: TGTGCCAGCAGCTCAAAGGGCCCAGATACGCAGTATTTT; CDR3 protein: CASSSKGPDTQYF
V gene: TRBV4-3; D gene: NA; clone size: NA; J gene: TRBJ1-2; CDR3 DNA: TGCGCCAGCAGCCTCAGCGGCAGTTCTAACTATGGCTACACCTTC; CDR3 protein: CASSLSGSSNYGYTF
V gene: TRBV27; D gene: NA; clone size: NA; J gene: TRBJ2-4; CDR3 DNA: TGTGCCAGCAGTTCAACCGACGGCTACAAAAACATTCAGTACTTC; CDR3 protein: CASSSTDGYKNIQYF
V gene: TRBV19; D gene: TRBD2; clone size: NA; J gene: TRBJ2-1; CDR3 DNA: TGTGCCAGTAGTAGAAGCGGGGGGGCTTACAATGAGCAGTTCTTC; CDR3 protein: CASSRSGGAYNEQFF
V gene: TRBV7-8; D gene: TRBD2; clone size: few; J gene: TRBJ2-3; CDR3 DNA: TGTGCCAGCAGCGTTCTAGCGGGGGGGCGGGATACGCAGTATTTT; CDR3 protein: CASSVLAGGRDTQYF
V gene: TRBV5-1; D gene: TRBD1; clone size: NA; J gene: TRBJ1-1; CDR3 DNA: TGCGCCAGCAGCTTGGGGGACAGGGGGCGGAACACTGAAGCTTTCTTT; CDR3 protein: CASSLGDRGRNTEAFF